Below are 23 T cell receptor beta chains sequenced from a single sample in a study of T cell responses to AZD1222 COVID-19 vaccine. TCRdb's table, derived via immunoSEQ multiplex PCR, lists solely in-frame clones and lacks some. The table lists 140,000 or so clones, 85% to 90% of them singletons. The specimen comprised peripheral blood, sampled on day 0 of AZD1222 vaccination. The receptors shown here come from an adult in good health.

This clone was detected only a few times. The V and J genes are TRBV19 and TRBJ2-2; 11 nucleotides match TRBD2. The ends lost 5 bases at V and 8 bases at J; junction bases unmatched: 7. Germline values: CDR1 LNHDA, CDR2 SQIVND (reference sequence). CDR3 size: 15 residues. CDR3 sequence: CASSSRLAGRGELFF. The CDR3 DNA follows: TGTGCCAGTAGTTCGAGACTAGCGGGGAGGGGGGAGCTGTTTTTT.

Only a few counts were recorded for this clone. The chain recombines TRBV21-1 with TRBJ1-1; the listed D gene, TRBD1, was not tested against the DNA. TRBV21-1 is a listed pseudogene. The CDR3 totals 15 residues. The CDR3 DNA follows: TGTGCCAGCAGCAACAGGGGGCGGTTGAACACTGAAGCTTTCTTT. It encodes CASSNRGRLNTEAFF.

The chain links TRBV3-1 (or the pseudogene TRBV3-2) to TRBJ1-1; no firm D call. The CDR3 length is 12 residues. V was trimmed by 3 bases and J by 1 base, leaving 3 bases between them. The germline V gene has CDR1 LGHDT and CDR2 YNNKEL (reference sequence). The CDR3, as DNA: TGTGCCAGCAGCCAGAAGAACACTGAAGCTTTCTTT. It translates to CASSQKNTEAFF.

This chain connects TRBV4-1 to TRBJ1-2; possibly TRBD1 for D (6 bases). The V end lost 1 base, the J end lost 5 bases, and 14 bases lay between the germline ends. CDR1 MGHRA and CDR2 YSYEKL come from the germline V gene. This CDR3 has 15 amino acids. The CDR3, as DNA: TGCGCCAGCAGCCAAGTACAGGGAGCGATTTATGGCTACACCTTC. It codes for CASSQVQGAIYGYTF.

This clone showed up just once. The J gene is TRBJ2-3, the V gene TRBV28; TRBD2 agrees at 12 bases. CDR3 length: 16 amino acids. V was clipped by 3 bases and J by 6 bases; unmatched bases: 7. Germline V lookup: CDR1 MDHEN, CDR2 SYDVKM. The CDR3 nucleotides are TGTGCCAGCAGTTTCCCCCCACTAGCGGGAGGTGATACGCAGTATTTT. Protein sequence: CASSFPPLAGGDTQYF.

The chain links TRBV29-1 to TRBJ1-2, with a tentative D call TRBD1 (5 bases). This CDR3 region has 12 residues. V gave up 1 base and J gave up 8 bases, with 11 bases separating them. From germline, CDR1 is SQVTM and CDR2 ANQGSEA. CDR3 region: CSVEVPGWGYTF. In DNA, the CDR3 is TGCAGCGTTGAAGTGCCAGGGTGGGGCTACACCTTC.

The V and J genes are TRBV9 and TRBJ1-1; D ambiguous. The V end lost 3 bases, the J end lost 3 bases, and 15 bases lay between the germline ends. Germline V CDR1 and CDR2: SGDLS, YYNGEE. The CDR3 is 15 residues long. This CDR3 is CASSESLVVDTEAFF. The CDR3 DNA sequence: TGTGCCAGCAGCGAGTCTTTGGTGGTTGACACTGAAGCTTTCTTT.

This chain joins TRBV10-2 and TRBJ1-2; 9 bases align to TRBD1. Germline values: CDR1 WSHSY, CDR2 SAAADI. The CDR3 is made up of 12 amino acids. The trim removed 7 bases at V and 7 bases at J, leaving 4 bases unmatched. DNA of the CDR3: TGCGCCAGCAAACAGGGGGCTGGTGGCTACACCTTC. Encoded protein: CASKQGAGGYTF.

The V call is TRBV19, the J call TRBJ1-2; D ambiguous. CDR1 LNHDA and CDR2 SQIVND come from the germline V gene (reference sequence). The V gene lost 7 bases and the J gene lost 2 bases, with 17 bases spanning the gap. This CDR3 has 15 amino acids. The CDR3 sequence is CASTPDYKGNYGYTF. The CDR3 nucleotides read TGTGCCAGTACCCCGGACTATAAGGGCAACTATGGCTACACCTTC.

The chain links TRBV5-1 to TRBJ1-1, with a tentative D call TRBD1 (5 bases). The CDR3 length is 17 residues. The ends were cut back, 1 base at V and 5 bases at J, with 21 bases in the middle. The germline CDR1 and CDR2 sequences are SGHRS and YFSETQ. The chain's CDR3 is CASSLKSPGHGGTEAFF. The DNA of the CDR3 is TGCGCCAGCAGCTTGAAATCTCCAGGCCACGGGGGGACTGAAGCTTTCTTT.

The chain couples TRBV30 to TRBJ2-7, with 7 bases that match TRBD1. V trimming: 8 bases; J trimming: 0 bases; junction bases outside the gene matches: 4. Looked up from germline, CDR1 is GTSNPN and CDR2 is SVGIG (reference sequence). The CDR3 totals 12 residues. The CDR3 DNA sequence: TGTGCCGGTACAGGGGTCTCCTACGAGCAGTACTTC. Its translation is CAGTGVSYEQYF. Full variable domain (rest looked up from reference TRBV30 and TRBJ2-7): SQTIHQWPATLVQPVGSPLSLECTVEGTSNPNLYWYRQAAGRGLQLLFYSVGIGQISSEVPQNLSASRPQDRQFILSSKKLLLSDSGFYLCAGTGVSYEQYFGPGTRLTVT.

V usage is TRBV14 and J usage is TRBJ1-1; D is unclear. This CDR3 spans 16 amino acids. Germline CDR1 and CDR2: SGHDN and FVKESK. V shed 1 base and J shed 3 bases, with 15 bases lying between them. In DNA form, the CDR3 reads TGTGCCAGCAGCCAAGTTGAGTGGGGTGTGGACACTGAAGCTTTCTTT. Residues: CASSQVEWGVDTEAFF. Filled out from reference TRBV14 and TRBJ1-1, the complete variable domain reads EAGVTQFPSHSVIEKGQTVTLRCDPISGHDNLYWYRRVMGKEIKFLLHFVKESKQDESGMPNNRFLAERTGGTYSTLKVQPAELEDSGVYFCASSQVEWGVDTEAFFGQGTRLTVV.

V and J are TRBV6-4 and TRBJ1-5; D is uncertain. Germline-derived CDR1 and CDR2 are MRHNA and SNTAGT. CDR3 size: 18 residues. V dropped 6 bases and J dropped 2 bases, with 23 bases sitting between them. CDR3 loop: CASRGQAALRTRNQPQHF. The DNA for the CDR3 is TGTGCCAGCAGGGGTCAGGCGGCCCTTAGAACTCGCAATCAGCCCCAGCATTTT.

The V and J genes are TRBV19 and TRBJ2-1, with D perhaps given as TRBD1 or TRBD2 (6 bases each). The CDR3 spans 15 residues. Trimming pared 7 bases from V and 10 bases from J, leaving 23 bases between. Germline CDR1 reads LNHDA; CDR2 reads SQIVND (reference sequence). The CDR3 nucleotides are TGTGCCAGTATGTTGAGGGGGGCACCCTCCCCAGAGCAGTTCTTC. Translated: CASMLRGAPSPEQFF.

V gene TRBV7-9 combines with J gene TRBJ2-1; TRBD2 is a possible D gene (6 bases). Germline-derived CDR1 and CDR2 are SEHNR and FQNEAQ (reference sequence). The CDR3 runs 15 residues. Deletions cut 5 bases from V and 4 bases from J, with 15 bases between. CDR3 in amino acids: CASSPGLNVYNEQFF. The DNA of the CDR3 is TGTGCCAGCAGCCCGGGACTCAACGTATACAATGAGCAGTTCTTC.

On this clone: The sample carries other DNA sequences with the same CDR3. This chain connects TRBV2 to TRBJ1-1; D gene uncertain. The CDR3 totals 10 residues. Deletions cut 8 bases from V and 5 bases from J, with 6 bases between. CDR1 and CDR2 (germline): SNHLY, FYNNEI. DNA for the CDR3: TGTGCCAGCTCGGGAACTGAAGCTTTCTTT. Protein product: CASSGTEAFF. The full variable domain, in which reference TRBV2 and TRBJ1-1 provide the parts outside the CDR3, is EPEVTQTPSHQVTQMGQEVILRCVPISNHLYFYWYRQILGQKVEFLVSFYNNEISEKSEIFDDQFSVERPDGSNFTLKIRSTKLEDSAMYFCASSGTEAFFGQGTRLTVV.

This CDR3 is CASSVGPPTDTQYF. Written as DNA, the CDR3 is TGTGCCAGCAGCGTAGGGCCTCCCACAGATACGCAGTATTTT. The chain couples TRBV9 to TRBJ2-3; D unresolved. The CDR3 runs to 14 residues. V dropped 0 bases and J dropped 2 bases, with 7 bases sitting between them. Germline lookup yields CDR1 SGDLS and CDR2 YYNGEE.

The chain employs TRBV4-1 and TRBJ1-1; possibly TRBD1 for D (5 bases). V lost 2 bases to trimming and J lost 5 bases, with 21 bases between them. Germline CDR1 MGHRA, CDR2 YSYEKL. The CDR3 has 17 residues. The DNA of the CDR3 is TGCGCCAGCAGCCAAACCTCCATCTTTCGGGGGGAGACTGAAGCTTTCTTT. It is translated as CASSQTSIFRGETEAFF.

The J gene is TRBJ2-3, the V gene TRBV2; no firm D call. The CDR3 covers 13 residues. Deletions cut 7 bases from V and 3 bases from J, with 11 bases between. Germline V gene lookup returns CDR1 SNHLY and CDR2 FYNNEI. CDR3 bases: TGTGCCAGCAACTTCTGGCGAACAGATACGCAGTATTTT. It specifies CASNFWRTDTQYF.

DNA for the CDR3: TGCGCCAGCAGCTTGGACAGGGAGAATCAGCCCCAGCATTTT. The encoded protein is CASSLDRENQPQHF. The genes are TRBV5-1 and TRBJ1-5; D might be TRBD1 (6 bases). Germline loops: CDR1 SGHRS, CDR2 YFSETQ. The CDR3 is made up of 14 amino acids. V lost 0 bases, J lost 4 bases, and 8 bases lay in between. Using reference TRBV5-1 and TRBJ1-5 for the parts outside the CDR3, the full variable domain is KAGVTQTPRYLIKTRGQQVTLSCSPISGHRSVSWYQQTPGQGLQFLFEYFSETQRNKGNFPGRFSGRQFSNSRSEMNVSTLELGDSALYLCASSLDRENQPQHFGDGTRLSIL.

The chain carries TRBV2 and TRBJ2-1, with 7 bases that match TRBD2. This CDR3 is 15 amino acids long. The V gene's germline CDR1 is SNHLY and CDR2 FYNNEI. V was clipped by 4 bases and J by 0 bases; unmatched bases: 3. CDR3 residues: CASSAGGGSYNEQFF. CDR3 sequence (DNA): TGTGCCAGCAGTGCGGGCGGGGGCTCCTACAATGAGCAGTTCTTC.

V and J are TRBV19 and TRBJ2-3, with 9 bases fitting TRBD2. CDR3 length equals 15 residues. The V segment lost 3 bases and the J segment 10 bases; nucleotides outside the gene matches: 11. Germline-derived CDR1 and CDR2 are LNHDA and SQIVND (reference sequence). CDR3 sequence reads: CASSIYAGGRISQYF. The CDR3, as DNA: TGTGCCAGTAGTATCTATGCGGGGGGGCGGATCTCGCAGTATTTT.

In its sample, this clone was seen once. One end of the junction varies from germline; a read error may be responsible. The chain employs TRBV7-7 and TRBJ2-2; D perhaps matches TRBD2 (5 bases). Germline V gene data show CDR1 as SSHAT and CDR2 as FNYEAQ (reference sequence). CDR3 length equals 13 residues. CDR3 sequence reads: CASSQLVSGELFF. CDR3 DNA: TGTGCTAGCAGCCAACTAGTATCCGGGGAGCTGTTTTTT.